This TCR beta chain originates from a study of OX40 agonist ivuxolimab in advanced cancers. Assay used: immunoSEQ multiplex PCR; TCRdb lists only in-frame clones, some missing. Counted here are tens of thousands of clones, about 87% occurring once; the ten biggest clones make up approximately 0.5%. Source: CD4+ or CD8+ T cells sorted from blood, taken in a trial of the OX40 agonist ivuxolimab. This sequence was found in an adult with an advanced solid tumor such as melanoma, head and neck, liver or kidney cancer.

CDR3 DNA sequence: TGTGCCAGCAGTCCACTCCCGAGGCGCGGGAGCGGCAATGAGCAGTTCTTC. Protein: CASSPLPRRGSGNEQFF. The genes are TRBV27 and TRBJ2-1; 7 bases match TRBD2. V lost 5 bases, J lost 6 bases, and 16 bases stayed unmatched. Germline assignment: CDR1 MNHEY and CDR2 SMNVEV (reference sequence). This CDR3 region has 17 residues.